The 5 T cell receptor beta chains reported below all come from one sample, sequenced in a study of shared clonotypes between healthy human individuals (dated by TCRdb to 2018 to 2021). Libraries were made using the immunoSEQ multiplex PCR assay. Held by TCRdb, this immuneACCESS table contains in-frame sequences only and omits some clones. Under half of the omission traces to an unresolved V gene where checked; the cause of the rest is unknown. The sample table holds about 2.3 million clones, of which under 95% were seen once. The ten largest make up 0.37% of the sample. The sample comprised naive CD4+ T cells from PBMCs. In the paper's terms, the cell subset or site label means: CD45RA+ positively selected. The receptors were gathered from a man aged 18 to 29 in good health. Some clones in this sample may be carry-over from other donors' samples.

The gene calls are TRBV5-4 and TRBJ2-3; the match to TRBD2 covers 7 bases. This CDR3 spans 15 amino acids. V lost 5 bases to trimming and J lost 0 bases; unmatched junction nucleotides: 6. Germline V CDR1 and CDR2: SGHNT, YYREEE (reference sequence). The DNA for the CDR3 is TGTGCCAGCAGTTCCAGCGGGAAGAGCACAGATACGCAGTATTTT. Translated, it gives CASSSSGKSTDTQYF.

The rearrangement links TRBV7-3 to TRBJ2-5; tentatively, D is TRBD1 or TRBD2 (5 bases each). CDR1 is SGHTA and CDR2 is FQGTGA in the germline V gene. V was cut by 2 bases and J by 3 bases, with 10 bases left in between. CDR3 length equals 14 residues. CDR3: CASSLFGAEETQYF. DNA for the CDR3: TGTGCCAGCAGCTTATTCGGGGCGGAAGAGACCCAGTACTTC.

This clone was found a few times. Other DNA sequences of this sample code for an identical CDR3. The J gene is TRBJ2-1, the V gene TRBV9; the D gene could be TRBD1 or TRBD2 (5 bases each). Deletions cut 0 bases from V and 1 base from J, with 8 bases between. CDR1 and CDR2 from the germline V gene are SGDLS and YYNGEE. The CDR3 covers 15 residues. The CDR3 region is CASSVGEGSYNEQFF. Here the CDR3 DNA reads TGTGCCAGCAGCGTAGGAGAGGGGTCCTACAATGAGCAGTTCTTC.

The chain is built from TRBV6-1 and TRBJ2-7; perhaps TRBD2 as D (5 bases). The germline V gene encodes CDR1 MNHNS and CDR2 SASEGT. V dropped 5 bases and J dropped 4 bases, with 18 bases sitting between them. The CDR3 contains 15 residues. The CDR3 loop is CASSRSGLSIYEQYF. CDR3 in DNA: TGTGCCAGCAGTAGAAGCGGTCTGAGTATTTACGAGCAGTACTTC.

This clone has only one observation. This rearrangement joins TRBV6-1 to TRBJ1-5; weak D call: TRBD1 (6 bases). The germline CDR1 and CDR2 sequences are MNHNS and SASEGT. There are 15 residues in the CDR3. V was shortened by 6 bases and J by 1 base, with 13 bases between the two germline ends. CDR3: CASRAGTMSNQPQHF. The CDR3 nucleotides read TGTGCCAGCAGGGCGGGGACAATGAGCAATCAGCCCCAGCATTTT.